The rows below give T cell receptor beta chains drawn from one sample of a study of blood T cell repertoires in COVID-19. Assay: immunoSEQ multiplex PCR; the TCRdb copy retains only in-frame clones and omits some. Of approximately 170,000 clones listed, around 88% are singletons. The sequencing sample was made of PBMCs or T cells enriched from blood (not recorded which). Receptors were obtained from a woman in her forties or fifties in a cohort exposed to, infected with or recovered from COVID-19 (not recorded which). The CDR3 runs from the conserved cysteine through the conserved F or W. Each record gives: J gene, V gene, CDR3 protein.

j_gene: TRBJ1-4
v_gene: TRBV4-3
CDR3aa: CASSQGYSTAGRHLEKLFF

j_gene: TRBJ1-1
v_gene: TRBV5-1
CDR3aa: CASSLYRGGTEAFF

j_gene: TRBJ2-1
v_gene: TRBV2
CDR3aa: CASSGSGGRYNEQFF

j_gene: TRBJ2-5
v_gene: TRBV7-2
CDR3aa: CASSWGPAGQETQYF

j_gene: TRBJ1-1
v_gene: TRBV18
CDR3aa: CASSPLDGGYTEAFF

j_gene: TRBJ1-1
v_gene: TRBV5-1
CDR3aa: CASSLGQGTIHTEAFF

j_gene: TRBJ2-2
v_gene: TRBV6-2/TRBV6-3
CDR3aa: CASSHSSGSDTGELFF

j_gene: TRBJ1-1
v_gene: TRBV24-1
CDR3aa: CATSVGTEAFF

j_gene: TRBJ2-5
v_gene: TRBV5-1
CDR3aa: CASSSRKAETQYF

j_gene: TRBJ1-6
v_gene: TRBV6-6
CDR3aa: CASSLVPTDYNSPLHF

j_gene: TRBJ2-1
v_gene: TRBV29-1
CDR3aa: CSVGPLGTGRNEQFF

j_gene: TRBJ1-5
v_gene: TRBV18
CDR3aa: CASSPSGTGNQPQHF

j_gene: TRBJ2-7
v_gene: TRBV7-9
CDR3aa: CASSLDKTGSEQYF

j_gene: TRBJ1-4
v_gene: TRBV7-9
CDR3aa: CASGADEKLFF

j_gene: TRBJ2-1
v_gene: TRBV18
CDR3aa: CASSPVNEQFF

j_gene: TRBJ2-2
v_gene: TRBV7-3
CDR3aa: CASSLISSGRATTGELFF

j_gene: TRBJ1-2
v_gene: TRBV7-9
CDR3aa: CASSVEGGRGQNGYTF

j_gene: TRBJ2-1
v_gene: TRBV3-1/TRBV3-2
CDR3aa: CASSPAGTSGGSSYNEQFF